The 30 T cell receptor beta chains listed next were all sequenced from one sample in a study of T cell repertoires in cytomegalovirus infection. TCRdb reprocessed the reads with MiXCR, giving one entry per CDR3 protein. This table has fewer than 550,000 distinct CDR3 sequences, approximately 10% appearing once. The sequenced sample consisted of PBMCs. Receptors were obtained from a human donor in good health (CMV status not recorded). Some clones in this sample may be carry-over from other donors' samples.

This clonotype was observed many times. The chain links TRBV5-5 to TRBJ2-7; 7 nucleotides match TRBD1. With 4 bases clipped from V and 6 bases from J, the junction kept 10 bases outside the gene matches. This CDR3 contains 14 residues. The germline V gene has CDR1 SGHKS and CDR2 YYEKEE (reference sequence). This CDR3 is CASSAATGSFEQYF. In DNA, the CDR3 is TGTGCCAGCAGCGCTGCGACAGGGAGTTTCGAGCAGTACTTC.

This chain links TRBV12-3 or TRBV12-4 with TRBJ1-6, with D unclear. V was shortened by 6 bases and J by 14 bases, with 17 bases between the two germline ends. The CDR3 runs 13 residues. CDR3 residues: CASRGRGQWTLHF. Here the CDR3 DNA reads TGTGCCAGCAGAGGGAGAGGCCAGTGGACCCTCCACTTT.

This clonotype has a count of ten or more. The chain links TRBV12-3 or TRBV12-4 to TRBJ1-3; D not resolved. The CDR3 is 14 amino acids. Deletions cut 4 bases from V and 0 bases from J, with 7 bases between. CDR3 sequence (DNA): TGTGCCAGCAGTTCGAGCAGCTCTGGAAACACCATATATTTT. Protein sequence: CASSSSSSGNTIYF.

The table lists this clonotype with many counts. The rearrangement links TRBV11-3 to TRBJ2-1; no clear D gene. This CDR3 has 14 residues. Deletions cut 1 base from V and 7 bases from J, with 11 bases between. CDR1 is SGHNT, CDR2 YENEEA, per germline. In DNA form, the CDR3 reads TGTGCCAGCAGCTTAGGGCCACCACCAAATGAGCAGTTCTTC. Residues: CASSLGPPPNEQFF.

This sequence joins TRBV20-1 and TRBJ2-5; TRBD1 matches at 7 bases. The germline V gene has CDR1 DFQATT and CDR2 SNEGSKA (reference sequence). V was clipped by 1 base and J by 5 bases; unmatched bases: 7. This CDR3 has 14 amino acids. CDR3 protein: CSARATGPLETQYF. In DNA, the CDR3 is TGCAGTGCTAGAGCGACAGGGCCGTTGGAGACCCAGTACTTC.

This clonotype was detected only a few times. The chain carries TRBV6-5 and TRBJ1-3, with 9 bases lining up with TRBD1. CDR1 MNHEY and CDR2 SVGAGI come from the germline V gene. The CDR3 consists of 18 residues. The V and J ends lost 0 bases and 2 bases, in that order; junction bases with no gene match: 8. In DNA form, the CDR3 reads TGTGCCAGCAGTTACTCGCGGACGGGGACAGGGCCTGGAAACACCATATATTTT. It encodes CASSYSRTGTGPGNTIYF.

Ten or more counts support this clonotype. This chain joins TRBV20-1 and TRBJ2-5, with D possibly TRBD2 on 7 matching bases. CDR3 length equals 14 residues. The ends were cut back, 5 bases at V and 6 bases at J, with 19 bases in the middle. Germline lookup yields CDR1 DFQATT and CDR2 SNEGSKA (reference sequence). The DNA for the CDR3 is TGCAGTGCTGAGGTGACGGGGGGCCTGAAGACCCAGTACTTC. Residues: CSAEVTGGLKTQYF.

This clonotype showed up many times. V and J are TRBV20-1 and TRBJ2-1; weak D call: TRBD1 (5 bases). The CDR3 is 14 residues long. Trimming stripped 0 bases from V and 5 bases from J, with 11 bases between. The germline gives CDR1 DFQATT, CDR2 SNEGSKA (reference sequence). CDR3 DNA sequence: TGCAGTGCTAGAGATAAAACAGGTCACAATGAGCAGTTCTTC. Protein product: CSARDKTGHNEQFF.

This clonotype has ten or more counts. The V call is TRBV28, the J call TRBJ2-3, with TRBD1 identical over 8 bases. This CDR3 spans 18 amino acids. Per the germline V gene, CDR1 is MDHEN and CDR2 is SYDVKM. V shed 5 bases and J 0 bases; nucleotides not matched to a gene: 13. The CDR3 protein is CASSPGTGLPRSTDTQYF. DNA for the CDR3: TGTGCCAGCAGTCCCGGGACAGGCCTACCTAGGAGCACAGATACGCAGTATTTT.

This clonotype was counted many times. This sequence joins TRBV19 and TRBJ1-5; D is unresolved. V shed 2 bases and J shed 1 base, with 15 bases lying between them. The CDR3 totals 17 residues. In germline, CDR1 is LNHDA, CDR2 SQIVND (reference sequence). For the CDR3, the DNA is TGTGCCAGTAGTATACCTCCGTCTGGAGAGAGCAATCAGCCCCAGCATTTT. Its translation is CASSIPPSGESNQPQHF.

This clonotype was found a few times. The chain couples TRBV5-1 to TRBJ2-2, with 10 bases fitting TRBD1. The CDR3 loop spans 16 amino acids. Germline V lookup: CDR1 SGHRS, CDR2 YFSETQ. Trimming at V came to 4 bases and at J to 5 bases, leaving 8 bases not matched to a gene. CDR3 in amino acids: CASSLRQGARTGELFF. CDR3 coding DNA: TGCGCCAGCAGCCTCCGACAGGGGGCACGAACCGGGGAGCTGTTTTTT.

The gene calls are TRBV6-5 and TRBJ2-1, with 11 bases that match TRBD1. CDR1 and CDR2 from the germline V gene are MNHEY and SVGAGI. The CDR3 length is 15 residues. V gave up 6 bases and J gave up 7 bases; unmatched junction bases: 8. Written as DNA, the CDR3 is TGTGCCAGCAGCGACCGGGACAGGGGGATAAATGAGCAGTTCTTC. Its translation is CASSDRDRGINEQFF.

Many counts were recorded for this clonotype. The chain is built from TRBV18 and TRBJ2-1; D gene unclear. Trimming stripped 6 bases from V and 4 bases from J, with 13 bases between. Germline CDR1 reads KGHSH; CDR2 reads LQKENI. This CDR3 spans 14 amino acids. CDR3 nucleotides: TGTGCCAGCTCCCGCTCGGGTCGTTACAATGAGCAGTTCTTC. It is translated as CASSRSGRYNEQFF.

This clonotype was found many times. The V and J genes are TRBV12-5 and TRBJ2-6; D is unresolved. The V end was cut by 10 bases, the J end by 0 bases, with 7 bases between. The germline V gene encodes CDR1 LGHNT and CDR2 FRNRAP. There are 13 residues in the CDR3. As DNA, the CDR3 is TGTGCTACCTGTTTCTCTGGGGCCAACGTCCTGACTTTC. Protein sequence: CATCFSGANVLTF.

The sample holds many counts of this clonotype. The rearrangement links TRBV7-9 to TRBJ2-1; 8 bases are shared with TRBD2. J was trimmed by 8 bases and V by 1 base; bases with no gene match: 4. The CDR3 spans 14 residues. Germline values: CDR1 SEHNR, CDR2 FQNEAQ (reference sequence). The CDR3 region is CASSLERERYEQFF. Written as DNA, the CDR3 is TGTGCCAGCAGCTTAGAGCGGGAGCGGTATGAGCAGTTCTTC. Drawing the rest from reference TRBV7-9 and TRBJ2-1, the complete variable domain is DTGVSQNPRHKITKRGQNVTFRCDPISEHNRLYWYRQTLGQGPEFLTYFQNEAQLEKSRLLSDRFSAERPKGSFSTLEIQRTEQGDSAMYLCASSLERERYEQFFGPGTRLTVL.

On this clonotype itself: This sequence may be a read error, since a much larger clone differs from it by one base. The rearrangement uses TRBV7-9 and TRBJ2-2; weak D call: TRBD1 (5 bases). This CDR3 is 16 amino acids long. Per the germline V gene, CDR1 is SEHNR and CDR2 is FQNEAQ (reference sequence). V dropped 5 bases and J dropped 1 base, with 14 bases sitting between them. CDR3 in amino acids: CASSHGQSENTGELFF. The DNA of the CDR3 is TGTGCCAGCAGCCACGGACAAAGCGAGAACACCGGGGAGCTGTTTTTT.

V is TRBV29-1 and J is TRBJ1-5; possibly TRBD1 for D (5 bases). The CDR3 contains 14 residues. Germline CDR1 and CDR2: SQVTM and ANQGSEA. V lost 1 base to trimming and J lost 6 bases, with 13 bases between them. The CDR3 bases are TGCAGCGTTGAAGGTTCAGGGATAGGTCAGCCCCAGCATTTT. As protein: CSVEGSGIGQPQHF.

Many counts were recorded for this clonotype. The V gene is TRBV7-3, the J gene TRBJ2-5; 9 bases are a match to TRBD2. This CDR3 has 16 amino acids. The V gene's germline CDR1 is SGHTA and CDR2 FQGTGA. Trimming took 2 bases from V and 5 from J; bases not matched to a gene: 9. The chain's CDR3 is CASSLGAGGPGETQYF. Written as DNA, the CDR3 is TGTGCCAGCAGCTTAGGGGCGGGGGGGCCGGGGGAGACCCAGTACTTC.

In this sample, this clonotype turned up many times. CDR3 nucleotides: TGCAGTGCTGCCCGACTAGCAGCGGGGGATGAGCAGTTCTTC. Residues: CSAARLAAGDEQFF. The rearrangement links TRBV20-1 to TRBJ2-1; the match to TRBD2 covers 8 bases. The CDR3 is 14 residues long. Looked up from germline, CDR1 is DFQATT and CDR2 is SNEGSKA (reference sequence). Trimming removed 5 bases from V and 8 bases from J; junction bases left unmatched: 11.

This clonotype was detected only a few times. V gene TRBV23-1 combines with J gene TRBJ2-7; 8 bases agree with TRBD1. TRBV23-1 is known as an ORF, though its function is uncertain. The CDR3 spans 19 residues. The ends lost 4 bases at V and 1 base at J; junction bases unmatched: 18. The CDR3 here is CASSPASVYTGTGSYEQYF. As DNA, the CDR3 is TGCGCCAGCAGTCCCGCCTCGGTTTATACCGGGACAGGATCCTACGAGCAGTACTTC.

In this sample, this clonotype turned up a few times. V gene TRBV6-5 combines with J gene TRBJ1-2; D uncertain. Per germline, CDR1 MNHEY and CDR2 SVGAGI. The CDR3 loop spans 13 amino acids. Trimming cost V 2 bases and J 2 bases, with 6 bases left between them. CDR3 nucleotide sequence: TGTGCCAGCAGTTACGACACAAACTATGGCTACACCTTC. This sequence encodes CASSYDTNYGYTF.

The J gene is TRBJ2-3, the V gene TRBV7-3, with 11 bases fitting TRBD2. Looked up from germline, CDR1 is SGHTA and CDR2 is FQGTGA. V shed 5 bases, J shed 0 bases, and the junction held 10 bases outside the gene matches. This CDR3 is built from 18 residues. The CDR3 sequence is CASSEGEGLAESTDTQYF. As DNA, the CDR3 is TGTGCCAGCAGCGAGGGGGAGGGACTAGCGGAGAGCACAGATACGCAGTATTTT.

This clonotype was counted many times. The CDR3 loop is CASRPIEGRGLNEQYF. For the CDR3, the DNA is TGTGCCAGCAGACCGATCGAGGGCAGGGGGCTCAACGAGCAGTACTTC. The chain uses TRBV11-2 and TRBJ2-7; 8 bases line up with TRBD1. The germline V gene encodes CDR1 SGHAT and CDR2 FQNNGV. V gave up 6 bases and J gave up 5 bases; unmatched junction bases: 15. The CDR3 spans 16 residues.

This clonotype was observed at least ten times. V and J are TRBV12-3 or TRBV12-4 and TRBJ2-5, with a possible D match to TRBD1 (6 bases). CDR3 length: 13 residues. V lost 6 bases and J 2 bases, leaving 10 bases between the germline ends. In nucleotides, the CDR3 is TGTGCCAGCAGCTGGACAGAGCAAGAGACCCAGTACTTC. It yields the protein CASSWTEQETQYF.

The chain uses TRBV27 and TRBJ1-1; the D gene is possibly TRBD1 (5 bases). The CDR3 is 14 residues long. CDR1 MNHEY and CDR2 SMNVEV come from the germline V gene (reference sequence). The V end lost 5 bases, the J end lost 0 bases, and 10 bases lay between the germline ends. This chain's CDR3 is CASSKPGMNTEAFF. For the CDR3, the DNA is TGTGCCAGCAGTAAACCAGGGATGAACACTGAAGCTTTCTTT.

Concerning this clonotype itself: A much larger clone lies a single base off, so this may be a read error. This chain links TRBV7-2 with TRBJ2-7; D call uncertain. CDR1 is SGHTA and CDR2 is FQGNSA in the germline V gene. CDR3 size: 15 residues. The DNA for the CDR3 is TGTGCCAGCATCTTAGTACCGGACGGTCCCTACGAGCAGTACTTC. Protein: CASILVPDGPYEQYF.

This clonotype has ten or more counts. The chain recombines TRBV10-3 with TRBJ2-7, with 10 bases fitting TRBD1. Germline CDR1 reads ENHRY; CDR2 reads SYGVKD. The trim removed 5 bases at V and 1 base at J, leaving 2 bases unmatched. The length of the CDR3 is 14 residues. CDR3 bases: TGTGCCATCAGTAGACAGGGGGCATCCTACGAGCAGTACTTC. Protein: CAISRQGASYEQYF.

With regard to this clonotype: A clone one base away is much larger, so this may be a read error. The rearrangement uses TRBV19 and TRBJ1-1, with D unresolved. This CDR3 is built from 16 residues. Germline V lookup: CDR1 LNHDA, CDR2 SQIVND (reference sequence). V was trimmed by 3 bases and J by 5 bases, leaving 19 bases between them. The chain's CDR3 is CASSMNWVAGLTEAFF. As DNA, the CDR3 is TGTGCCAGTAGTATGAATTGGGTGGCGGGTTTGACTGAAGCTTTCTTT.

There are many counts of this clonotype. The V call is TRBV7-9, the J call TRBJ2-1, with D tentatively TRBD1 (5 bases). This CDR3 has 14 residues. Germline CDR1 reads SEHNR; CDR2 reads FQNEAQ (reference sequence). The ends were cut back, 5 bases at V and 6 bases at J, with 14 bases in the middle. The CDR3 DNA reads TGTGCCAGCAGCGGAGACCTCAGGGCCAATGAGCAGTTCTTC. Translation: CASSGDLRANEQFF.

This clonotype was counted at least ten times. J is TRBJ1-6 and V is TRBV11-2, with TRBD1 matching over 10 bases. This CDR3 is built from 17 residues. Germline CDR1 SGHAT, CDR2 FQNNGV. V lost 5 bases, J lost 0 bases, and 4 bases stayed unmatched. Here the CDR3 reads CASSAGQGSSYNSPLHF. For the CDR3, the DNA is TGTGCCAGCAGCGCGGGACAGGGGAGCTCCTATAATTCACCCCTCCACTTT.